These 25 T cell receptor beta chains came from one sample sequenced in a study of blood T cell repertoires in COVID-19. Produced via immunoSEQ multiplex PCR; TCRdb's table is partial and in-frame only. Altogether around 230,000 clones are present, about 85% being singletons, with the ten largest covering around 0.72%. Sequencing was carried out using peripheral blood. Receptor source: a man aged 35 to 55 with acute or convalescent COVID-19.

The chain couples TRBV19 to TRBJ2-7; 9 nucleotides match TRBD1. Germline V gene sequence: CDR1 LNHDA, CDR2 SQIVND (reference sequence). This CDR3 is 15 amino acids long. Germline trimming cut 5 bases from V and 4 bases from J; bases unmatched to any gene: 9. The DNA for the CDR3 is TGTGCCAGTAGTGTCTCCGGGACAGGGTGGTACGAGCAGTACTTC. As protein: CASSVSGTGWYEQYF.

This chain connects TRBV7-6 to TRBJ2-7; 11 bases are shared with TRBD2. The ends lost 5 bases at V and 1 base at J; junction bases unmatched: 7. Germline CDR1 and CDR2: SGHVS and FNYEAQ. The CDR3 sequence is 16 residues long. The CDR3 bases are TGTGCCAGCAGCCCCCCGACTAGCGGGATTTCCTACGAGCAGTACTTC. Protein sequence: CASSPPTSGISYEQYF.

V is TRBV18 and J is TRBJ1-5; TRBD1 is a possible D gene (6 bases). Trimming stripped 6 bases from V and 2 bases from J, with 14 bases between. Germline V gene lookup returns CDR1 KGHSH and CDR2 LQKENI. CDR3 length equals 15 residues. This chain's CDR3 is CASSPRQERNQPQHF. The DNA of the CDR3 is TGTGCCAGCTCGCCCAGACAGGAACGCAATCAGCCCCAGCATTTT.

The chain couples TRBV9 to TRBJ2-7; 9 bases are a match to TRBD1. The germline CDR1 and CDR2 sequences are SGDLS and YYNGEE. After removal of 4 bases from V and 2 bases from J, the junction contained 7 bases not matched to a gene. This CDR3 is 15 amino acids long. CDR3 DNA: TGTGCCAGCAGCCCCAGACAGGGGGGGACCTACGAGCAGTACTTC. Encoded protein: CASSPRQGGTYEQYF.

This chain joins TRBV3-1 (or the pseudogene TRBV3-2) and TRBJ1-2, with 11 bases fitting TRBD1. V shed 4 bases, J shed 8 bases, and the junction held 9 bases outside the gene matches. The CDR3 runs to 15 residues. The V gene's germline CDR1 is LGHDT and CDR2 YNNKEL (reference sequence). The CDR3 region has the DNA TGTGCCAGCAGCCGTGTGTCGGGACAGGGGGAAGGCTACACCTTC. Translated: CASSRVSGQGEGYTF.

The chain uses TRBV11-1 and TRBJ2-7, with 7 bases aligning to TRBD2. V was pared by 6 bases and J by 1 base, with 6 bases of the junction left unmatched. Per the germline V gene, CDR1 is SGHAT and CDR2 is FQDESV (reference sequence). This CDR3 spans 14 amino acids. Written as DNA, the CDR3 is TGTGCCAGCAGTTTCCGGGAGGATTCCTACGAGCAGTACTTC. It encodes CASSFREDSYEQYF.

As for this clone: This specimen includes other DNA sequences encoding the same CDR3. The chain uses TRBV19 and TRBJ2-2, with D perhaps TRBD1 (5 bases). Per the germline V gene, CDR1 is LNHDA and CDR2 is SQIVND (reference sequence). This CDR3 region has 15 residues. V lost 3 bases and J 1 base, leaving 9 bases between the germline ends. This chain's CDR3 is CASSIRARNTGELFF. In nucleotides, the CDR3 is TGTGCCAGTAGTATCAGGGCCCGGAACACCGGGGAGCTGTTTTTT.

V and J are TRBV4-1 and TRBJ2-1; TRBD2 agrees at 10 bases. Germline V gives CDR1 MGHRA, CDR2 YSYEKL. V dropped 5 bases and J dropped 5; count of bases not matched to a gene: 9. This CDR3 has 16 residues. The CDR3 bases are TGCGCCAGCAGCTTACGTAGCGGGGGGATGAACAATGAGCAGTTCTTC. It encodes CASSLRSGGMNNEQFF.

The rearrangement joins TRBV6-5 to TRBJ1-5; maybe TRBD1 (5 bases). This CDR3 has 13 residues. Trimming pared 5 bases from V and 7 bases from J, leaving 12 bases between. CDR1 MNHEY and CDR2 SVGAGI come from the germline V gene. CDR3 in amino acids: CASSNGGGQPQHF. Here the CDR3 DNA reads TGTGCCAGCAGTAACGGGGGTGGACAGCCCCAGCATTTT.

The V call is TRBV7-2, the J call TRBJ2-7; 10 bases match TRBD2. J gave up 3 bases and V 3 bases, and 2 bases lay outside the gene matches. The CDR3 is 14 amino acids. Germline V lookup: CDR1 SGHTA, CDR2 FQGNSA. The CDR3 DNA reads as TGTGCCAGCAGCTTTGCTAGCGGGAGCTACGAGCAGTACTTC. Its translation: CASSFASGSYEQYF.

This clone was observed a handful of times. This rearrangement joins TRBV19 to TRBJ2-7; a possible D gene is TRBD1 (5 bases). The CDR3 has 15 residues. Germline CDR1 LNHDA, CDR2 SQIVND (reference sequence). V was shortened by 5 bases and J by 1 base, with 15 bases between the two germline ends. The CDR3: CASSFSLDSSYEQYF. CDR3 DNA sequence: TGTGCCAGTAGTTTCTCCCTAGACAGTTCCTACGAGCAGTACTTC.

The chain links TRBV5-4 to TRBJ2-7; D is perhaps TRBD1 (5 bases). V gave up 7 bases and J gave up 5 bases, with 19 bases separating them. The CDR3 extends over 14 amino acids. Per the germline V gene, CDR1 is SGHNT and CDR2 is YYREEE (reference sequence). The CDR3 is CASSSLAGPDEQYF. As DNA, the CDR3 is TGTGCCAGCTCCTCGTTAGCAGGGCCGGACGAGCAGTACTTC.

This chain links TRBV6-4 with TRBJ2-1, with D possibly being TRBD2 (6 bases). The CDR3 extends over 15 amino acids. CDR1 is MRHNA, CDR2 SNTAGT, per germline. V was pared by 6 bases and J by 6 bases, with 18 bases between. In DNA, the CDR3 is TGTGCCAGCAGCCTTGATGGGGGGAATGCCAATGAGCAGTTCTTC. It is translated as CASSLDGGNANEQFF.

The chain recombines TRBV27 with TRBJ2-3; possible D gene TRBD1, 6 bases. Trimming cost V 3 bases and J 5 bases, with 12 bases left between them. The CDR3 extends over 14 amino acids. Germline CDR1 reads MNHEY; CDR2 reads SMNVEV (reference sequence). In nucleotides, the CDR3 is TGTGCCAGCAGTTTGGGTCTACAGGGAGATACGCAGTATTTT. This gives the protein CASSLGLQGDTQYF.

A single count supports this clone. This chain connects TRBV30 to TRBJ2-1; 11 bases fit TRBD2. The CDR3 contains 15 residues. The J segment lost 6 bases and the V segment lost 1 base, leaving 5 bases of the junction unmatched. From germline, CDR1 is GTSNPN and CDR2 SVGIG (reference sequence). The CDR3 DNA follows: TGTGCCTGGAGTGCTACGACTAGCGGGGCCAATGAGCAGTTCTTC. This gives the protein CAWSATTSGANEQFF.

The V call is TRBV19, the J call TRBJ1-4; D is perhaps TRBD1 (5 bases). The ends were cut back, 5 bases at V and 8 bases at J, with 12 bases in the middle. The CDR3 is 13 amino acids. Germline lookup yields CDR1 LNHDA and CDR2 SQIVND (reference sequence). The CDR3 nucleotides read TGTGCCAGTAGTTGGACATTGGGGGAAAAACTGTTTTTT. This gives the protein CASSWTLGEKLFF. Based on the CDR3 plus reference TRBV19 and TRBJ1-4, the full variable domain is DGGITQSPKYLFRKEGQNVTLSCEQNLNHDAMYWYRQDPGQGLRLIYYSQIVNDFQKGDIAEGYSVSREKKESFPLTVTSAQKNPTAFYLCASSWTLGEKLFFGSGTQLSVL.

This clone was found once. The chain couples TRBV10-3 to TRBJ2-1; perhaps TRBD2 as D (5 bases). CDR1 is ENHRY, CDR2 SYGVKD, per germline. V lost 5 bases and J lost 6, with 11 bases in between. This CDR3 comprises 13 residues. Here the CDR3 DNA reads TGTGCCATCAGTTTAAGAGGGCCCAATGAGCAGTTCTTC. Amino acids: CAISLRGPNEQFF.

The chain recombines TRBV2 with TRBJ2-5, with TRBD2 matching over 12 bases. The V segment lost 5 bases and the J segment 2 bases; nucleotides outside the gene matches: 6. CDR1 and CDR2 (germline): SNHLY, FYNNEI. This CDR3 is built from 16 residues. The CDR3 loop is CASSWTSGATQETQYF. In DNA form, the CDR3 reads TGTGCCAGCAGTTGGACTAGCGGGGCGACACAAGAGACCCAGTACTTC.

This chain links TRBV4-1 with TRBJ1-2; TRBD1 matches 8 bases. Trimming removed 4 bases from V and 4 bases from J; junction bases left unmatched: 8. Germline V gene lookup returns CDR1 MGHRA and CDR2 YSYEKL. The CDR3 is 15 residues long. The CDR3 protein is CASSPQTGASYGYTF. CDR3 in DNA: TGCGCCAGCAGCCCCCAGACAGGGGCTTCCTATGGCTACACCTTC.

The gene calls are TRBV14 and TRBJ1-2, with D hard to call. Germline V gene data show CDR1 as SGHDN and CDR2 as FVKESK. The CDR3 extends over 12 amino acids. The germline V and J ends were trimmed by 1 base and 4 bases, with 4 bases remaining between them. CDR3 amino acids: CASSQAVYGYTF. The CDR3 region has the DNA TGTGCCAGCAGCCAAGCAGTCTATGGCTACACCTTC.

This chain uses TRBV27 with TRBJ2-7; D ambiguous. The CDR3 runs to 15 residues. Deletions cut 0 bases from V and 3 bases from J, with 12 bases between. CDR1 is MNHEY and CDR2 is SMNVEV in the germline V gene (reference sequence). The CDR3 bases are TGTGCCAGCAGTTTATCAGCACCTCTGGTCTACGAGCAGTACTTC. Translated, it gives CASSLSAPLVYEQYF.

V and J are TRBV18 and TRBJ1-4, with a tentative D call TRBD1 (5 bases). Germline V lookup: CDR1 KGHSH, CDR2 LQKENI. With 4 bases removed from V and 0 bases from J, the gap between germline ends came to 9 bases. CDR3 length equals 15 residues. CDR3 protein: CASSLRQTTNEKLFF. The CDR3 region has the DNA TGTGCCAGCTCACTCAGACAGACAACTAATGAAAAACTGTTTTTT.

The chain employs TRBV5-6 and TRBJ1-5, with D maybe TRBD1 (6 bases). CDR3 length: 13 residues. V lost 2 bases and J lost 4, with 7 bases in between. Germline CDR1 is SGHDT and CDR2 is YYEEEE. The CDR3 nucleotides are TGTGCCAGCAGCTTAACAGGGAATCAGCCCCAGCATTTT. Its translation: CASSLTGNQPQHF.

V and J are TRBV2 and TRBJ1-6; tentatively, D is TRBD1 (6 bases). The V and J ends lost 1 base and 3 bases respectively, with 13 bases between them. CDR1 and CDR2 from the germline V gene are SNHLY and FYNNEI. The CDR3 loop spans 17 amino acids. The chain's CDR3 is CASSEGGRRNYNSPLHF. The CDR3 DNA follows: TGTGCCAGCAGTGAAGGGGGGCGCCGTAACTATAATTCACCCCTCCACTTT.

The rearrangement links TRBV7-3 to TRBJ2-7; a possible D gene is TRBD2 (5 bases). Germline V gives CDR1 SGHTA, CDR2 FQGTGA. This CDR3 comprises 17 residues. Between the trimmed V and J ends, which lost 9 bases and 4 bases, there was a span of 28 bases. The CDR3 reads CARRSESGWVSYYEQYF. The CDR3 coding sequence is TGTGCCAGAAGAAGCGAGAGCGGTTGGGTGTCCTATTACGAGCAGTACTTC.